This T cell receptor (beta chain) was sequenced for a study of CD8+ T cells in alopecia areata (dated by TCRdb to between 2017 and 2018). About the investigation overall: The study used high-throughput TCRbeta sequencing to examine T cell clonal expansion in alopecia areata, in both the C3H/HeJ mouse model and human patients. On the human side, TCRbeta sequencing was run on scalp tissue and on sorted CD4+ and CD8+ peripheral blood T cells from healthy controls and from alopecia areata patients with either patchy or totalis/universalis disease. Scalp clonality was compared across normal scalp (n=4), patchy alopecia areata scalp (n=8), and alopecia totalis/universalis scalp (n=8). The RNA source kit depended on sample type: the PAXgene miRNA kit for fixed scalp, the miRNeasy kit for PBMCs, and the RNeasy kit for mouse skin. immunoSEQ multiplex PCR using 35 Vbeta forward primers and 13 Jbeta reverse primers was used to amplify TCRbeta CDR3 regions.

PBMCs were isolated by density centrifugation and stained for CD3, CD4 and CD8, and CD4+ and CD8+ T cells were sorted on a FACSAria. Unaffected controls provided scalp biopsies and blood samples. On this clone itself: It has no known antigen specificity. No base qualities exist here, and no much larger clone lies one base off it.

The V and J ends are trimmed by 6 bases and 4 bases, leaving 6 bases between them. Inclusive of the bounding cysteine and phenylalanine, the CDR3 is 10 residues long. Just CDR3 DNA is preserved here, 30 bases in frame from base 1. Looking up the germline V gene (reference sequence) yields CDR1 DFQATT and CDR2 SNEGSKA. Library preparation employed the immunoSEQ multiplex PCR assay. For TCR sequencing, RNA was extracted from every sample and reverse transcribed into cDNA to serve as template. First-strand cDNA was synthesized using SuperScript III with a 2:1 mix of oligo-dT and random hexamers. A synthetic immune receptor repertoire was used to gauge amplification bias, and whatever bias remained was removed computationally. The paper's processing steps were these. Raw reads were preprocessed for error removal, and CDR3 was defined according to IMGT conventions as running from the conserved cysteine to phenylalanine. Clonality was calculated as 1 minus Shannon entropy normalized by log2 of the number of productive unique TCRs. Whether scalp clones were CD4 or CD8 was inferred by matching scalp TCRbeta sequences against CD4 and CD8 repertoires sorted from blood. Not all clones reach the TCRdb copy of this immuneACCESS table, which keeps in-frame sequences only. Checked studies attribute under half of the gap to unresolved V genes and leave the rest unexplained. V and J calls plus clone size are reproduced from that table; the DNA served to infer D and trimming. For this sample the table gives a few hundred thousand clones, of which about 61% were detected only once. Approximately 4.9% of the sample rests with the top ten.

Summary of the overall study and its limitations: Compared with normal scalp, lesional scalp had higher clonality and more expanded CD8+ clones, particularly in alopecia totalis/universalis, a pattern that suggests antigenic drive. TCR sequences shared between patients were less clear than in mice, possibly partly because of HLA diversity in the patient population. Scalp TCR repertoire analysis is complicated because resident alphabeta T cells in normal human skin are also sequenced, whereas mouse skin is dominated by gammadelta T cells.

The chain links TRBV20-1 with TRBJ1-1; confidence is insufficient to name the D gene. This clonotype originated in a human donor in good health. The sample was CD8+ T cells sorted from blood. The CDR3 reads CSAVITEAFF. The nucleotide sequence is TGCAGTGCCGTTATCACTGAAGCTTTCTTT.